This T cell receptor (beta chain) was sequenced during a study of blood T cell repertoires in COVID-19. The table came from immunoSEQ multiplex PCR; TCRdb's copy has only in-frame clones and leaves some out. Of over 100,000 clones in the sample, 86% were seen once. CDR1 is SNHLY, CDR2 FYNNEI, per germline. V shed 9 bases and J 6 bases; nucleotides not matched to a gene: 2. The CDR3 is 12 amino acids. The V and J genes are TRBV2 and TRBJ1-6; 7 bases match TRBD1. Sequencing was done on a sample of peripheral blood. The source is a man aged 40-55 years with acute or convalescent COVID-19. The CDR3 sequence is CARRDSNSPLHF. The CDR3 DNA follows: TGTGCCAGGAGGGACAGTAATTCACCCCTCCACTTT.